In this sample, the clone carrying this T cell receptor (beta chain) turned up a few times. What it recognizes is unknown. The data originate from a study of T cells after yellow fever vaccination. Overall study findings and caveats: CD4 and CD8 compartments shared a small share of clonotypes, likely from convergent recombination. The study found a weaker secondary response that peaked faster, day 5 versus 15.

TCRdb recomputed calls from the 5' RACE reads with MiXCR, one row per CDR3 protein. Among about 550,000 distinct CDR3 sequences listed, 19% were seen once. The CDR3 covers 15 residues. The germline V gene has CDR1 ENHRY and CDR2 SYGVKD. The J segment lost 3 bases and the V segment lost 6 bases, leaving 8 bases of the junction unmatched. The sequenced sample was PBMCs, obtained 15 days after the yellow fever booster vaccination. V and J are TRBV10-3 and TRBJ2-5; 9 nucleotides match TRBD1. This receptor was obtained from a man aged 25 to 40 who received the YFV17D yellow fever vaccine. This chain's CDR3 is CAISGGTGRKETQYF. The CDR3 nucleotides read TGTGCCATCAGCGGCGGGACAGGGAGAAAAGAGACCCAGTACTTC.